This TCR beta chain emerged from a study of cytomegalovirus exposure and HLA in healthy donors. Study-wide results and caveats: Published work reported that the classifier diagnosed cytomegalovirus status with high specificity and sensitivity.

V shed 5 bases and J shed 4 bases, with 12 bases lying between them. CDR1 and CDR2 from the germline V gene are SSHAT and FNYEAQ (reference sequence). This CDR3 spans 14 amino acids. Turning to this clone: What it binds is not known.

PCR used 60 Vbeta primers and 13 Jbeta primers. Profiled with immunoSEQ multiplex PCR; TCRdb holds only in-frame clones, not every one. Here the sample spans roughly 140,000 clones, approximately 80% being singletons. The specimen was PBMCs. The receptor was derived from a woman in her sixties in good health and CMV-seropositive. The chain combines TRBV7-7 with TRBJ2-1; TRBD2 might be the D (6 bases). DNA for the CDR3: TGTGCCAGCAGCGCAGGAGGGGTTTACAATGAGCAGTTCTTC. Its translation is CASSAGGVYNEQFF.